This T cell receptor beta chain was recorded in a study of blood T cell repertoires in COVID-19. About the study: From the United States, Italy and Spain came samples of acute and convalescent COVID-19. T cells, B-cell-depleted T cells, or PBMCs provided the cDNA or gDNA that served as material.

Authors' analysis steps: Estimated nucleated cell counts came from reference gene primer amplification. Repertoires were generated with immunoSEQ multiplex PCR, while TCRdb's copy carries only in-frame clones and drops some. V and J calls and clone size are copied from that table; D and trimming were computed from the DNA. This sample has roughly 250,000 clones, with 65% to 90% found just once. The material sequenced was peripheral blood. This sequence was found in a woman aged 55-75 years with active or convalescent COVID-19.

As DNA, the CDR3 is TGCAGTGCTAGATCCGACAGTGGGGCTTTCTTT. This codes for CSARSDSGAFF. The chain employs TRBV20-1 and TRBJ1-1; TRBD1 might be the D (5 bases). Trimming removed 2 bases from V and 11 bases from J, with 12 bases in between. In germline, CDR1 is DFQATT, CDR2 SNEGSKA (reference sequence). The CDR3 length is 11 residues.